The clone carrying this T cell receptor beta chain was observed a handful of times. Stated time point: blood 2 weeks post-SBRT. Treatment: 15 Gy SBRT to primary tumor, nephrectomy 4 weeks later. TCRdb keeps only in-frame clones here, not all; method: immunoSEQ multiplex PCR. The sample has around 60,000 clones; about 80% are singletons. This entry comes from a study of radiation and T cells in renal cell carcinoma. The CDR3 sequence is 13 residues long. CDR1 and CDR2 from the germline V gene are WNHNN and SYGVQD (reference sequence). V lost 4 bases and J lost 6, with 10 bases in between. The clonotype was recovered from a man in his 60s with renal cell carcinoma. The source material was blood, sampled from a patient whose treatment included radiotherapy and nephrectomy. This chain uses TRBV10-1 with TRBJ1-5; D remains ambiguous. DNA of the CDR3: TGCGCCAGCAGTGCCCGGGCCGGTCAGCCCCAGCATTTT. This codes for CASSARAGQPQHF.